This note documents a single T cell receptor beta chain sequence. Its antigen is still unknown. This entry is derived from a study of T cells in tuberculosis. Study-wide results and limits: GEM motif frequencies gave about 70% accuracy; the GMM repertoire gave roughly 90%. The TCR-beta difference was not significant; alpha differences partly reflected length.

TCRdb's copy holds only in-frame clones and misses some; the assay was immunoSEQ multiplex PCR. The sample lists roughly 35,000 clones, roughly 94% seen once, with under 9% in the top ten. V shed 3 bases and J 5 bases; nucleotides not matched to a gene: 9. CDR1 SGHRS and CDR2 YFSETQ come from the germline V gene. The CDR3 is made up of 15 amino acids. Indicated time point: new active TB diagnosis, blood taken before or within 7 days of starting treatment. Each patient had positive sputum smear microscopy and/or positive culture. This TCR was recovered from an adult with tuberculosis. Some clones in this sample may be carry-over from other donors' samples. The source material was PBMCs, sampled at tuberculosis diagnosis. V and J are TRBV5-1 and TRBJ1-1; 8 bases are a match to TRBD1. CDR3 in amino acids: CASSSQGAPGTEAFF. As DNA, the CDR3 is TGCGCCAGCAGCTCTCAGGGGGCCCCGGGAACTGAAGCTTTCTTT. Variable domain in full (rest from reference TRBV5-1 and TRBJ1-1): KAGVTQTPRYLIKTRGQQVTLSCSPISGHRSVSWYQQTPGQGLQFLFEYFSETQRNKGNFPGRFSGRQFSNSRSEMNVSTLELGDSALYLCASSSQGAPGTEAFFGQGTRLTVV.